These 28 T cell receptor beta chains were all obtained from the same sample, sequenced in a study of OX40 agonist ivuxolimab in advanced cancers. Produced via immunoSEQ multiplex PCR; TCRdb's table is partial and in-frame only. The sample contains more than 50,000 clones, just over 90% of which appear only once. Sequences were derived from CD4+ or CD8+ T cells sorted from blood, sampled in a trial of the OX40 agonist ivuxolimab. Receptors originate from an adult with an advanced solid tumor such as melanoma, head and neck, liver or kidney cancer.

The chain couples TRBV4-1 to TRBJ1-4; TRBD1 agrees at 7 bases. V lost 0 bases, J lost 4 bases, and 11 bases stayed unmatched. The CDR3 runs to 18 residues. From germline, CDR1 is MGHRA and CDR2 YSYEKL. The DNA of the CDR3 is TGCGCCAGCAGCCAAGAATACCCTTGGACAGGAAATAATGAAAAACTGTTTTTT. It yields the protein CASSQEYPWTGNNEKLFF.

The chain recombines TRBV4-1 with TRBJ1-1; 9 bases line up with TRBD1. This CDR3 region has 15 residues. J was trimmed by 5 bases and V by 2 bases; bases with no gene match: 6. The germline gives CDR1 MGHRA, CDR2 YSYEKL. CDR3 DNA: TGCGCCAGCAGCCAAATTGGACAGGGGTTGACTGAAGCTTTCTTT. This sequence encodes CASSQIGQGLTEAFF.

This rearrangement joins TRBV9 to TRBJ2-1, with 12 bases lining up with TRBD2. The trim removed 0 bases at V and 8 bases at J, leaving 3 bases unmatched. Germline assignment: CDR1 SGDLS and CDR2 YYNGEE. There are 15 residues in the CDR3. CDR3 region: CASSVASGGADEQFF. The CDR3 DNA reads TGTGCCAGCAGCGTAGCTAGCGGGGGGGCGGATGAGCAGTTCTTC.

This chain uses TRBV5-1 with TRBJ2-3; 11 bases agree with TRBD2. V shed 6 bases and J 3 bases; nucleotides not matched to a gene: 3. This CDR3 is built from 14 residues. CDR1 SGHRS and CDR2 YFSETQ come from the germline V gene. The CDR3 region is CASNLAGGTDTQYF. As DNA, the CDR3 is TGCGCCAGCAATCTAGCGGGGGGTACAGATACGCAGTATTTT.

V usage is TRBV6-5 and J usage is TRBJ1-2; 8 bases fit TRBD1. The V gene's germline CDR1 is MNHEY and CDR2 SVGAGI. The CDR3 totals 14 residues. Germline trimming cut 2 bases from V and 6 bases from J; bases unmatched to any gene: 5. CDR3 protein: CASSYHRGKDGYTF. CDR3 DNA: TGTGCCAGCAGTTACCACAGGGGGAAGGATGGCTACACCTTC.

The rearrangement uses TRBV10-3 and TRBJ2-7, with D unresolved. The germline V gene has CDR1 ENHRY and CDR2 SYGVKD. V gave up 3 bases and J gave up 3 bases, with 15 bases separating them. The CDR3 has 15 amino acids. The CDR3 region has the DNA TGTGCCATCAGTGAATTAGCCCCCAACATCTACGAGCAGTACTTC. This gives the protein CAISELAPNIYEQYF.

The J gene is TRBJ2-1, the V gene TRBV19; 14 positions agree with TRBD2. J lost 0 bases, V lost 5 bases, and 3 bases had no gene match. Germline V CDR1 and CDR2: LNHDA, SQIVND (reference sequence). This CDR3 contains 17 residues. The CDR3 coding sequence is TGTGCCAGTAGTCCGGGACTAGCGGGGGTCTCCTACAATGAGCAGTTCTTC. Residues: CASSPGLAGVSYNEQFF.

J is TRBJ1-1 and V is TRBV6-5, with D tentatively TRBD1 (5 bases). The V end lost 6 bases, the J end lost 7 bases, and 9 bases lay between the germline ends. Per the germline V gene, CDR1 is MNHEY and CDR2 is SVGAGI. The length of the CDR3 is 11 residues. CDR3 sequence: CASSLDSEAFF. DNA for the CDR3: TGTGCCAGCAGCCTCGACAGTGAAGCTTTCTTT.

The V call is TRBV7-9, the J call TRBJ1-3; maybe TRBD1 (6 bases). CDR1 is SEHNR, CDR2 FQNEAQ, per germline (reference sequence). The CDR3 is made up of 15 amino acids. The V and J ends lost 4 bases and 1 base respectively, with 11 bases between them. The CDR3 spells CASSWSQGSGNTIYF. In DNA, the CDR3 is TGTGCCAGCAGCTGGTCACAGGGTTCTGGAAACACCATATATTTT.

The chain carries TRBV7-9 and TRBJ1-1; D not certain. CDR3 size: 12 residues. The V and J ends lost 5 bases and 8 bases respectively, with 12 bases between them. Germline CDR1 and CDR2: SEHNR and FQNEAQ (reference sequence). The CDR3 nucleotides are TGTGCCAGCAGCGAAATCACGGTCGAAGCTTTCTTT. Translation: CASSEITVEAFF.

V usage is TRBV2 and J usage is TRBJ1-2, with a weak D call TRBD1 (6 bases). The germline V gene has CDR1 SNHLY and CDR2 FYNNEI. Trimming cost V 7 bases and J 9 bases, with 24 bases left between them. There are 15 residues in the CDR3. Written as DNA, the CDR3 is TGTGCCAGCATTGATCCGACAGGAACCTTCGATTGCTACACCTTC. Translating it yields CASIDPTGTFDCYTF.

The chain employs TRBV5-1 and TRBJ2-7, with 7 bases lining up with TRBD1. The CDR3 has 15 residues. V was pared by 4 bases and J by 0 bases, with 7 bases of the junction left unmatched. Germline V CDR1 and CDR2: SGHRS, YFSETQ. The CDR3 reads CASSPGQRSSYEQYF. The CDR3 DNA reads as TGCGCCAGCAGCCCGGGACAGCGTAGCTCCTACGAGCAGTACTTC.

The rearrangement links TRBV29-1 to TRBJ2-7; 13 positions agree with TRBD2. The ends lost 4 bases at V and 0 bases at J; junction bases unmatched: 3. CDR1 is SQVTM and CDR2 is ANQGSEA in the germline V gene. The CDR3 loop spans 15 amino acids. The CDR3 reads CSVGTSGGTSYEQYF. CDR3 in DNA: TGCAGCGTTGGGACTAGCGGGGGAACCTCCTACGAGCAGTACTTC.

CDR3 nucleotide sequence: TGCGCCAGCAGCCACCCCGGACTAGCGGGGGGTACAGGAGATACGCAGTATTTT. It specifies CASSHPGLAGGTGDTQYF. The J gene is TRBJ2-3, the V gene TRBV4-1; 14 bases align to TRBD2. V dropped 3 bases and J dropped 5; count of bases not matched to a gene: 10. Germline loops: CDR1 MGHRA, CDR2 YSYEKL. The CDR3 extends over 18 amino acids.

This chain joins TRBV4-1 and TRBJ1-4; maybe TRBD1 (5 bases). This CDR3 contains 16 residues. The germline V gene has CDR1 MGHRA and CDR2 YSYEKL. With 2 bases removed from V and 2 bases from J, the gap between germline ends came to 12 bases. CDR3 sequence: CASSQPGARTNEKLFF. As DNA, the CDR3 is TGCGCCAGCAGCCAACCTGGGGCGCGGACTAATGAAAAACTGTTTTTT.

V usage is TRBV27 and J usage is TRBJ2-3; a possible D gene is TRBD2 (6 bases). The CDR3 consists of 14 residues. Germline CDR1 and CDR2: MNHEY and SMNVEV (reference sequence). Trimming cost V 1 base and J 3 bases, with 8 bases left between them. The CDR3 region is CASSLWGRTDTQYF. The CDR3 DNA reads TGTGCCAGCAGTTTATGGGGGAGGACAGATACGCAGTATTTT.

This clone was found a few times. CDR3 residues: CASSLGPGGQTGELFF. As DNA, the CDR3 is TGCGCCAGCAGCTTGGGGCCAGGGGGACAGACCGGGGAGCTGTTTTTT. The chain links TRBV5-1 to TRBJ2-2, with 7 bases fitting TRBD1. The CDR3 contains 16 residues. From germline, CDR1 is SGHRS and CDR2 YFSETQ. The ends lost 0 bases at V and 5 bases at J; junction bases unmatched: 7.

The chain joins TRBV12-5 to TRBJ2-3; 10 positions agree with TRBD2. Germline loops: CDR1 LGHNT, CDR2 FRNRAP. V dropped 6 bases and J dropped 3; count of bases not matched to a gene: 9. The CDR3 runs 16 residues. CDR3: CASGPSERGGTDTQYF. CDR3 in DNA: TGTGCTAGTGGCCCCTCGGAGCGGGGGGGAACAGATACGCAGTATTTT.

V and J are TRBV7-9 and TRBJ2-2; tentatively, D is TRBD1 (5 bases). Trimming stripped 3 bases from V and 1 base from J, with 9 bases between. Germline-derived CDR1 and CDR2 are SEHNR and FQNEAQ (reference sequence). The CDR3 consists of 15 residues. CDR3 region: CASSFPQGNTGELFF. The DNA of the CDR3 is TGTGCCAGCAGCTTTCCTCAGGGGAACACCGGGGAGCTGTTTTTT.

The chain couples TRBV19 to TRBJ2-3; 7 bases fit TRBD2. The CDR3 runs to 15 residues. V lost 0 bases and J lost 6; bases outside the gene matches: 6. The V gene's germline CDR1 is LNHDA and CDR2 SQIVND (reference sequence). CDR3 in amino acids: CASSIDLELADTQYF. DNA for the CDR3: TGTGCCAGTAGTATAGATCTGGAACTAGCGGATACGCAGTATTTT.

This sequence joins TRBV15 and TRBJ1-1; 10 bases align to TRBD1. The CDR3 has 19 amino acids. Trimming cost V 2 bases and J 6 bases; bases outside gene matches: 18. Germline V lookup: CDR1 LNHNV, CDR2 YYDKDF (reference sequence). Written as DNA, the CDR3 is TGTGCCACCAGCAGAAGGGCGGCCCGTGGGGACAGGGGCCTCGCTGAAGCTTTCTTT. Its protein product is CATSRRAARGDRGLAEAFF.

V gene TRBV2 combines with J gene TRBJ2-3; D call uncertain. Germline V gives CDR1 SNHLY, CDR2 FYNNEI. V lost 0 bases and J lost 4, with 8 bases in between. The CDR3 length is 14 residues. CDR3 DNA sequence: TGTGCCAGCAGTGAAGCGGTATTAGCAGATACGCAGTATTTT. Its translation: CASSEAVLADTQYF.

The V call is TRBV15, the J call TRBJ2-1; possibly TRBD1 for D (6 bases). The V and J ends lost 1 base and 4 bases respectively, with 11 bases between them. CDR3 length: 15 amino acids. Germline lookup yields CDR1 LNHNV and CDR2 YYDKDF (reference sequence). CDR3 bases: TGTGCCACCAGCAGAGGACAGGACGCTTACAATGAGCAGTTCTTC. Its protein is CATSRGQDAYNEQFF.

The rearrangement joins TRBV9 to TRBJ2-1; D possibly corresponds to TRBD2 (6 bases). CDR3 size: 14 residues. The germline V gene encodes CDR1 SGDLS and CDR2 YYNGEE. The V gene lost 0 bases and the J gene lost 2 bases, with 6 bases spanning the gap. Here the CDR3 reads CASSVAGAYNEQFF. As DNA, the CDR3 is TGTGCCAGCAGCGTAGCGGGGGCCTACAATGAGCAGTTCTTC.

This clone has only one observation. The V call is TRBV7-2, the J call TRBJ2-7; D remains unclear. The length of the CDR3 is 13 residues. The V and J ends lost 6 bases and 6 bases respectively, with 15 bases between them. Germline CDR1 reads SGHTA; CDR2 reads FQGNSA. CDR3 DNA sequence: TGTGCCAGCAGGCCCATCCCGGGTTTCGAGCAGTACTTC. Protein sequence: CASRPIPGFEQYF.

V and J are TRBV5-4 and TRBJ2-7; D is possibly TRBD2 (5 bases). The CDR3 runs to 15 residues. Between the trimmed V and J ends, which lost 0 bases and 2 bases, there was a span of 12 bases. Germline V gives CDR1 SGHNT, CDR2 YYREEE (reference sequence). The CDR3 DNA is TGTGCCAGCAGCTTGGATGCGGGTCATGCCTACGAGCAGTACTTC. It yields the protein CASSLDAGHAYEQYF. Together with reference TRBV5-4 and TRBJ2-7, the CDR3 gives the full variable domain: ETGVTQSPTHLIKTRGQQVTLRCSSQSGHNTVSWYQQALGQGPQFIFQYYREEENGRGNFPPRFSGLQFPNYSSELNVNALELDDSALYLCASSLDAGHAYEQYFGPGTRLTVT.

The chain recombines TRBV5-4 with TRBJ1-1; no clear D gene. Germline V gene sequence: CDR1 SGHNT, CDR2 YYREEE (reference sequence). V was trimmed by 0 bases and J by 1 base, leaving 10 bases between them. This CDR3 contains 15 residues. The CDR3 protein is CASSLVSAANTEAFF. The CDR3 bases are TGTGCCAGCAGCTTGGTTTCGGCGGCGAACACTGAAGCTTTCTTT.

The chain carries TRBV7-9 and TRBJ2-5; 8 bases fit TRBD2. The junction had 5 bases not matched to a gene; V was cut back by 5 bases and J by 3 bases. CDR1 and CDR2 from the germline V gene are SEHNR and FQNEAQ (reference sequence). This CDR3 is built from 14 residues. Here the CDR3 reads CASSDGTRKETQYF. CDR3 in DNA: TGTGCCAGCAGCGACGGGACTAGAAAAGAGACCCAGTACTTC.